These 24 T cell receptor beta chains came from one sample sequenced in a study of cytomegalovirus exposure and HLA in healthy donors. Primers for the PCR totalled 60 Vbeta and 13 Jbeta. The protocol was immunoSEQ multiplex PCR, while the TCRdb copy is restricted to in-frame clones and leaves out a portion. Of 160,000 or so clones listed, approximately 80% were seen once; the top ten hold roughly 9.7%. Sequenced: PBMCs. These receptors originate from a young man in good health and CMV-seropositive.

The V and J genes are TRBV11-3 and TRBJ2-7; D possibly corresponds to TRBD1 (6 bases). From germline, CDR1 is SGHNT and CDR2 YENEEA. V gave up 3 bases and J gave up 7 bases, with 13 bases separating them. The CDR3 spans 13 residues. In DNA, the CDR3 is TGTGCCAGCAGCTTCGCGACCAGGGGAGAGCAGTACTTC. Residues: CASSFATRGEQYF.

The rearrangement links TRBV19 to TRBJ1-5; D is ambiguous. The CDR3 has 12 residues. Trimming took 6 bases from V and 4 from J, leaving 7 bases between them. CDR1 LNHDA and CDR2 SQIVND come from the germline V gene (reference sequence). The CDR3 bases are TGTGCCAGTAGCCTAAGAAATCAGCCCCAGCATTTT. Its translation is CASSLRNQPQHF.

J is TRBJ1-2 and V is TRBV27, with 9 bases aligning to TRBD1. Germline-derived CDR1 and CDR2 are MNHEY and SMNVEV (reference sequence). The CDR3 is 14 residues long. V was pared by 8 bases and J by 7 bases, with 11 bases of the junction left unmatched. As DNA, the CDR3 is TGTGCCAGCGGTCCAACAGGGGGCCGCACTGGCTACACCTTC. It translates to CASGPTGGRTGYTF.

The chain couples TRBV4-1 to TRBJ2-1; 9 positions match TRBD2. V trimming: 3 bases; J trimming: 8 bases; junction bases outside the gene matches: 8. CDR1 and CDR2 from the germline V gene are MGHRA and YSYEKL. The CDR3 is 15 residues long. CDR3 sequence: CASSQEAGGGDEQFF. CDR3 bases: TGCGCCAGCAGCCAGGAGGCGGGAGGGGGGGATGAGCAGTTCTTC.

The rearrangement joins TRBV5-1 to TRBJ1-1; 8 bases map to TRBD1. The CDR3 covers 14 residues. Germline CDR1 is SGHRS and CDR2 is YFSETQ. V lost 2 bases, J lost 3 bases, and 3 bases stayed unmatched. CDR3 in DNA: TGCGCCAGCAGCTTCGGCAGGGGGCACACTGAAGCTTTCTTT. Protein: CASSFGRGHTEAFF.

This rearrangement joins TRBV27 to TRBJ2-1, with 8 bases fitting TRBD2. Germline CDR1 and CDR2: MNHEY and SMNVEV (reference sequence). This CDR3 region has 14 residues. After removal of 5 bases from V and 4 bases from J, the junction contained 4 bases not matched to a gene. The CDR3 region is CASSASGGYNEQFF. CDR3 DNA: TGTGCCAGCAGTGCAAGCGGGGGATACAATGAGCAGTTCTTC.

This clone came up a few times. The V and J genes are TRBV11-3 and TRBJ1-2, with 8 positions matching TRBD1. CDR3 size: 14 residues. V was pared by 5 bases and J by 7 bases, with 9 bases of the junction left unmatched. Germline V lookup: CDR1 SGHNT, CDR2 YENEEA. CDR3 coding DNA: TGTGCCAGCAGCCAGAACGACAGGGGTGGTGGCTACACCTTC. It specifies CASSQNDRGGGYTF.

Only one count was recorded for this clone. J is TRBJ2-1 and V is TRBV5-6, with D unclear. The CDR3 is made up of 14 amino acids. Germline V gene sequence: CDR1 SGHDT, CDR2 YYEEEE. The V end was cut by 2 bases, the J end by 6 bases, with 12 bases between. The DNA of the CDR3 is TGTGCCAGCAGCTTCCGACTGAGAATCAATGAGCAGTTCTTC. This translates into CASSFRLRINEQFF.

The chain carries TRBV5-6 and TRBJ1-1; 9 bases line up with TRBD1. This CDR3 has 14 residues. Germline V gene sequence: CDR1 SGHDT, CDR2 YYEEEE. V lost 5 bases, J lost 5 bases, and 7 bases stayed unmatched. The CDR3 protein is CASSSGTGSTEAFF. CDR3 nucleotides: TGTGCCAGCAGTTCTGGGACAGGGTCGACTGAAGCTTTCTTT.

The chain couples TRBV9 to TRBJ1-1, with 7 bases that match TRBD1. V was clipped by 4 bases and J by 1 base; unmatched bases: 4. The CDR3 contains 14 residues. Germline loops: CDR1 SGDLS, CDR2 YYNGEE. As DNA, the CDR3 is TGTGCCAGCAGCACAGGGGCCGGGAACACTGAAGCTTTCTTT. It translates to CASSTGAGNTEAFF.

This clone turned up a few times. V usage is TRBV10-1 and J usage is TRBJ1-1; 7 bases agree with TRBD1. The length of the CDR3 is 13 residues. Germline CDR1 and CDR2: WNHNN and SYGVQD (reference sequence). After removal of 5 bases from V and 7 bases from J, the junction contained 7 bases not matched to a gene. The DNA for the CDR3 is TGCGCCAGCAGTATGACAGGGACGGGTGAAGCTTTCTTT. It encodes CASSMTGTGEAFF.

The sample holds one count of this clone. This chain links TRBV27 with TRBJ1-3; D possibly corresponds to TRBD1 (5 bases). The CDR3 is 16 amino acids. Trimming removed 5 bases at V and 3 bases at J, with 17 bases between. Germline CDR1 MNHEY, CDR2 SMNVEV (reference sequence). The CDR3 here is CASSTLGGRDGNTIYF. For the CDR3, the DNA is TGTGCCAGCAGTACCTTGGGGGGTCGGGATGGAAACACCATATATTTT.

The chain combines TRBV6-5 with TRBJ1-2; 8 nucleotides agree with TRBD1. Trimming removed 6 bases from V and 5 bases from J; junction bases left unmatched: 5. CDR1 is MNHEY, CDR2 SVGAGI, per germline. CDR3 size: 13 residues. In nucleotides, the CDR3 is TGTGCCAGCAGAGACGACAGGGGATATGGCTACACCTTC. This gives the protein CASRDDRGYGYTF.

This clone turned up a few times. The V and J genes are TRBV2 and TRBJ1-1; 8 bases fit TRBD1. Germline CDR1 reads SNHLY; CDR2 reads FYNNEI. V lost 10 bases to trimming and J lost 1 base; unmatched junction nucleotides: 8. This CDR3 has 14 amino acids. Here the CDR3 reads CAIIRGRRNTEAFF. The CDR3 DNA sequence: TGTGCCATAATCAGGGGGCGCCGGAACACTGAAGCTTTCTTT. The full variable domain, completed using reference TRBV2 and TRBJ1-1, is EPEVTQTPSHQVTQMGQEVILRCVPISNHLYFYWYRQILGQKVEFLVSFYNNEISEKSEIFDDQFSVERPDGSNFTLKIRSTKLEDSAMYFCAIIRGRRNTEAFFGQGTRLTVV.

The chain has TRBV6-1 and TRBJ1-2, with 9 bases aligning to TRBD1. The CDR3 has 20 amino acids. J gave up 8 bases and V 2 bases, and 24 bases lay outside the gene matches. CDR1 is MNHNS, CDR2 SASEGT, per germline. The DNA of the CDR3 is TGTGCCAGCAGTGAACCGCTACTTCCGGGACAGGGTTTCCTCAGAGGCGGCTACACCTTC. It translates to CASSEPLLPGQGFLRGGYTF.

The CDR3 nucleotides read TGTGCCATCATCCGGGACAGGCCCTACGAGCAGTACTTC. This gives the protein CAIIRDRPYEQYF. This chain connects TRBV28 to TRBJ2-7; 8 nucleotides line up with TRBD1. CDR1 and CDR2 (germline): MDHEN, SYDVKM. J gave up 2 bases and V 10 bases, and 7 bases lay outside the gene matches. CDR3 length: 13 residues.

The gene calls are TRBV7-9 and TRBJ2-7; D might be TRBD2 (5 bases). Trimming stripped 2 bases from V and 0 bases from J, with 8 bases between. Germline lookup yields CDR1 SEHNR and CDR2 FQNEAQ (reference sequence). The CDR3 consists of 14 residues. CDR3 sequence reads: CASSLPGLSYEQYF. The CDR3 DNA sequence: TGTGCCAGCAGCTTACCCGGACTCTCCTACGAGCAGTACTTC.

This clone came up once. DNA for the CDR3: TGTGCCAGCAGCTGGGACAGGGGACGGCGAGAGACCCAGTACTTC. Amino acid sequence: CASSWDRGRRETQYF. The rearrangement uses TRBV5-6 and TRBJ2-5; TRBD1 agrees at 10 bases. Germline V gene sequence: CDR1 SGHDT, CDR2 YYEEEE. Trimming took 3 bases from V and 4 from J; bases not matched to a gene: 6. CDR3 length equals 15 residues.

V is TRBV19 and J is TRBJ1-5; no firm D call. Per the germline V gene, CDR1 is LNHDA and CDR2 is SQIVND (reference sequence). The length of the CDR3 is 14 residues. Trimming removed 0 bases from V and 6 bases from J, with 9 bases in between. This CDR3 is CASSIEPRGQPQHF. The DNA for the CDR3 is TGTGCCAGTAGTATAGAACCCCGGGGTCAGCCCCAGCATTTT. Full variable domain (rest looked up from reference TRBV19 and TRBJ1-5): DGGITQSPKYLFRKEGQNVTLSCEQNLNHDAMYWYRQDPGQGLRLIYYSQIVNDFQKGDIAEGYSVSREKKESFPLTVTSAQKNPTAFYLCASSIEPRGQPQHFGDGTRLSIL.

The rearrangement links TRBV28 to TRBJ2-1; 9 bases match TRBD2. Looked up from germline, CDR1 is MDHEN and CDR2 is SYDVKM. The ends lost 5 bases at V and 1 base at J; junction bases unmatched: 15. The CDR3 is made up of 19 amino acids. The DNA of the CDR3 is TGTGCCAGCAGTCCGGGACTAGCTAATCCCGGGATGTCCTACAATGAGCAGTTCTTC. Protein: CASSPGLANPGMSYNEQFF.

The J gene is TRBJ1-1, the V gene TRBV18; perhaps TRBD1 as D (6 bases). Germline CDR1 KGHSH, CDR2 LQKENI. V was trimmed by 6 bases and J by 2 bases, leaving 34 bases between them. CDR3 size: 21 residues. CDR3 DNA sequence: TGTGCCAGCTCGCAGAGTAGTCGACCCCGTGGGGGCCTCGTTGCTAACACTGAAGCTTTCTTT. This sequence encodes CASSQSSRPRGGLVANTEAFF.

This chain uses TRBV5-1 with TRBJ2-2; TRBD1 might be the D (5 bases). In germline, CDR1 is SGHRS, CDR2 YFSETQ. This CDR3 comprises 15 residues. V dropped 2 bases and J dropped 6 bases, with 14 bases sitting between them. The CDR3 nucleotides are TGCGCCAGCAGCTTAGGTGGCAGGGTTCCCGGGGAGCTGTTTTTT. This gives the protein CASSLGGRVPGELFF. The variable domain in full, with the rest retrieved from reference TRBV5-1 and TRBJ2-2, is KAGVTQTPRYLIKTRGQQVTLSCSPISGHRSVSWYQQTPGQGLQFLFEYFSETQRNKGNFPGRFSGRQFSNSRSEMNVSTLELGDSALYLCASSLGGRVPGELFFGEGSRLTVL.

J is TRBJ1-1 and V is TRBV7-8, with 7 bases aligning to TRBD1. J gave up 5 bases and V 1 base, and 1 base lay outside the gene matches. The CDR3 loop spans 13 amino acids. Germline CDR1 is SGHVS and CDR2 is FQNEAQ. This chain's CDR3 is CASSLEGATEAFF. The DNA for the CDR3 is TGTGCCAGCAGCTTAGAGGGGGCGACTGAAGCTTTCTTT.

The V gene is TRBV5-4, the J gene TRBJ2-7, with 9 bases fitting TRBD2. The CDR3 has 16 amino acids. CDR1 SGHNT and CDR2 YYREEE come from the germline V gene (reference sequence). J lost 3 bases, V lost 4 bases, and 11 bases had no gene match. The CDR3: CASSRPLASGDYEQYF. CDR3 sequence (DNA): TGTGCCAGCAGCCGTCCCCTGGCTAGCGGGGACTACGAGCAGTACTTC. The full variable domain, completed using reference TRBV5-4 and TRBJ2-7, is ETGVTQSPTHLIKTRGQQVTLRCSSQSGHNTVSWYQQALGQGPQFIFQYYREEENGRGNFPPRFSGLQFPNYSSELNVNALELDDSALYLCASSRPLASGDYEQYFGPGTRLTVT.